The 24 T cell receptor beta chains listed next were all sequenced from one sample in a study of identical twins (dated by TCRdb to between 2015 and 2016). The library was generated by 5' RACE. Sequenced using an Illumina HiSeq 2000. Using fastp trimming at Q25 and MiXCR clonotype assembly, TCRdb reanalyzed the public sequencing data and kept in-frame beta chains. Each CDR3 protein gets just one entry, which takes the most common genes and DNA from the rows behind it. In all, the sample holds about 470,000 distinct CDR3 sequences, and roughly 26% of those were seen once. The ten biggest clones cover 2.5% to 3.5% of the sample. The same sample was also used in a study of T cells expressing NK-cell markers.

Sequenced: CD4+ T cells sorted from blood. These receptors all stem from a woman younger than 35 in good health.

This clonotype came up many times. V and J are TRBV4-3 and TRBJ1-2, with D possibly matching TRBD1 (6 bases). Germline lookup yields CDR1 LGHNA and CDR2 YSLEER. Trimming stripped 0 bases from V and 0 bases from J, with 14 bases between. This CDR3 is 17 amino acids long. CDR3 residues: CASSQDSTGRANYGYTF. DNA of the CDR3: TGCGCCAGCAGCCAAGATTCCACAGGGAGAGCTAACTATGGCTACACCTTC.

The V call is TRBV7-8, the J call TRBJ1-6, with D unresolved. The length of the CDR3 is 14 residues. With 3 bases removed from V and 5 bases from J, the gap between germline ends came to 8 bases. Germline CDR1 reads SGHVS; CDR2 reads FQNEAQ. The CDR3 loop reads CASSFSSDNSPLHF. The CDR3 nucleotides read TGTGCCAGCAGCTTCTCGTCAGATAATTCACCCCTCCACTTT.

This clonotype showed up just a few times. The chain's CDR3 is CASSQGGLEETQYF. The DNA of the CDR3 is TGTGCCAGCAGCCAAGGTGGACTAGAAGAGACCCAGTACTTC. The chain employs TRBV3-1 and TRBJ2-5; 7 bases agree with TRBD2. This CDR3 spans 14 amino acids. Germline CDR1 is LGHDT and CDR2 is YNNKEL (reference sequence). The J segment lost 3 bases and the V segment lost 1 base, leaving 2 bases of the junction unmatched.

This clonotype was found a few times. CDR3 loop: CASSYSRAGTYEQYF. The DNA for the CDR3 is TGTGCCAGCAGTTACTCGAGGGCAGGGACCTACGAGCAGTACTTC. This chain links TRBV6-2 or TRBV6-3 with TRBJ2-7, with D possibly being TRBD1 or TRBD2 (5 bases each). Germline V gives CDR1 MNHEY, CDR2 SVGEGT. The CDR3 is 15 amino acids. V lost 0 bases and J lost 2, with 11 bases in between.

CDR3 coding DNA: TGTGCCAGCAGCGGGGGGACTAAAAACACCGGGGAGCTGTTTTTT. It yields the protein CASSGGTKNTGELFF. J is TRBJ2-2 and V is TRBV9; 7 nucleotides align to TRBD2. Germline V gene sequence: CDR1 SGDLS, CDR2 YYNGEE. The CDR3 runs 15 residues. V gave up 3 bases and J gave up 2 bases; unmatched junction bases: 4.

This sequence joins TRBV4-1 and TRBJ2-7; 7 positions agree with TRBD1. Germline CDR1 MGHRA, CDR2 YSYEKL. The CDR3 sequence is 16 residues long. V gave up 4 bases and J gave up 2 bases; unmatched junction bases: 11. The CDR3 here is CASSPYSGTDAYEQYF. CDR3 DNA: TGCGCCAGCAGCCCATACTCCGGGACAGATGCCTACGAGCAGTACTTC.

This clonotype was detected a few times. This sequence joins TRBV20-1 and TRBJ1-6; D is unresolved. The V gene's germline CDR1 is DFQATT and CDR2 SNEGSKA (reference sequence). The CDR3 runs to 14 residues. The V end lost 2 bases, the J end lost 6 bases, and 11 bases lay between the germline ends. The CDR3 bases are TGCAGTGCTAGAAGCTGGTCCCCTAATTCACCCCTCCACTTT. It yields the protein CSARSWSPNSPLHF.

This clonotype has only a few counts. The chain recombines TRBV4-2 with TRBJ2-7; D may be TRBD2 (6 bases). Trimming stripped 1 base from V and 2 bases from J, with 12 bases between. Germline loops: CDR1 LGHNA, CDR2 YNFKEQ. The CDR3 is 15 residues long. The CDR3 DNA follows: TGTGCCAGCAGCCAAGGGTTACTAGCCCCCTACGAGCAGTACTTC. Translation: CASSQGLLAPYEQYF.

The rearrangement links TRBV11-2 to TRBJ2-4; tentatively, D is TRBD2 (5 bases). The ends were cut back, 1 base at V and 9 bases at J, with 10 bases in the middle. The CDR3 contains 13 residues. Looked up from germline, CDR1 is SGHAT and CDR2 is FQNNGV. In DNA form, the CDR3 reads TGTGCCAGCAGCTTAGCAGCTAGCAGCATTCAGTACTTC. This translates into CASSLAASSIQYF. Full variable domain (remainder filled in from reference TRBV11-2 and TRBJ2-4): EAGVAQSPRYKIIEKRQSVAFWCNPISGHATLYWYQQILGQGPKLLIQFQNNGVVDDSQLPKDRFSAERLKGVDSTLKIQPAKLEDSAVYLCASSLAASSIQYFGAGTRLSVL.

The chain recombines TRBV10-3 with TRBJ2-7; 9 bases agree with TRBD1. There are 14 residues in the CDR3. Per germline, CDR1 ENHRY and CDR2 SYGVKD. Trimming cost V 3 bases and J 5 bases; bases outside gene matches: 5. In nucleotides, the CDR3 is TGTGCCATCAGTGAACGGGACAGGGACAACGAGCAGTACTTC. Encoded protein: CAISERDRDNEQYF.

This clonotype was seen only once. This rearrangement joins TRBV5-1 to TRBJ1-1, with D unresolved. This CDR3 is 13 amino acids long. Trimming cost V 1 base and J 4 bases, with 8 bases left between them. Per the germline V gene, CDR1 is SGHRS and CDR2 is YFSETQ. The chain's CDR3 is CASSLMGSTEAFF. For the CDR3, the DNA is TGCGCCAGCAGCTTGATGGGGTCCACTGAAGCTTTCTTT.

Only a few counts were recorded for this clonotype. The chain links TRBV5-6 to TRBJ2-3; the D call may be TRBD1 or TRBD2 (5 bases each). The CDR3 runs 15 residues. V shed 1 base and J shed 3 bases, with 12 bases lying between them. The V gene's germline CDR1 is SGHDT and CDR2 YYEEEE. Written as DNA, the CDR3 is TGTGCCAGCAGCTTGTATCTGGGGACGACAGATACGCAGTATTTT. As protein: CASSLYLGTTDTQYF.

This clonotype has only a few counts. The chain has TRBV5-1 and TRBJ1-2; D remains ambiguous. V dropped 1 base and J dropped 7 bases, with 8 bases sitting between them. CDR3 length: 12 residues. CDR1 SGHRS and CDR2 YFSETQ come from the germline V gene. CDR3 nucleotides: TGCGCCAGCAGCTTGCCAGCGGGTGGCTACACCTTC. Translated: CASSLPAGGYTF.

The gene calls are TRBV25-1 and TRBJ2-7; the D is unclear. The germline gives CDR1 MGHDK, CDR2 SYGVNS. The V gene lost 4 bases and the J gene lost 3 bases, with 16 bases spanning the gap. The CDR3 contains 15 residues. CDR3 loop: CASSAWGRSVYEQYF. Written as DNA, the CDR3 is TGTGCCAGCAGTGCATGGGGTAGATCAGTCTACGAGCAGTACTTC.

The chain links TRBV14 to TRBJ2-1; TRBD2 might be the D (6 bases). Germline V gene sequence: CDR1 SGHDN, CDR2 FVKESK. Deletions cut 1 base from V and 6 bases from J, with 13 bases between. CDR3 length equals 15 residues. The CDR3 spells CASSQVGGAPNEQFF. The CDR3 nucleotides are TGTGCCAGCAGCCAAGTAGGCGGGGCGCCCAATGAGCAGTTCTTC.

V gene TRBV5-6 combines with J gene TRBJ1-2; 9 bases are shared with TRBD1. The CDR3 has 16 residues. Trimming cost V 3 bases and J 5 bases; bases outside gene matches: 11. The germline V gene has CDR1 SGHDT and CDR2 YYEEEE. Written as DNA, the CDR3 is TGTGCCAGCAGCTACCCTCCGGGACAGGGTTTTTATGGCTACACCTTC. The encoded protein is CASSYPPGQGFYGYTF. Supplemented by reference TRBV5-6 and TRBJ1-2, the full variable domain reads DAGVTQSPTHLIKTRGQQVTLRCSPKSGHDTVSWYQQALGQGPQFIFQYYEEEERQRGNFPDRFSGHQFPNYSSELNVNALLLGDSALYLCASSYPPGQGFYGYTFGSGTRLTVV.

This chain joins TRBV6-2 or TRBV6-3 and TRBJ2-1, with TRBD2 matching over 12 bases. Looked up from germline, CDR1 is MNHEY and CDR2 is SVGEGT. The CDR3 is made up of 18 amino acids. Losses at the gene ends were 6 bases for V and 0 bases for J; bases not matched to a gene: 9. CDR3 sequence (DNA): TGTGCCAGCAGCAAGACTAGCGGGAGTAGGAGCTCCTACAATGAGCAGTTCTTC. Amino acids: CASSKTSGSRSSYNEQFF.

This chain links TRBV6-5 with TRBJ1-1; D is uncertain. Germline CDR1 and CDR2: MNHEY and SVGAGI. V was shortened by 0 bases and J by 1 base, with 6 bases between the two germline ends. This CDR3 spans 14 amino acids. The CDR3 reads CASSYSRENTEAFF. CDR3 in DNA: TGTGCCAGCAGTTACTCCCGGGAGAACACTGAAGCTTTCTTT.

V is TRBV10-2 and J is TRBJ2-6, with D perhaps TRBD2 (5 bases). CDR1 WSHSY and CDR2 SAAADI come from the germline V gene. The length of the CDR3 is 14 residues. Between the trimmed V and J ends, which lost 6 bases and 4 bases, there was a span of 10 bases. This chain's CDR3 is CASSRGNGANVLTF. CDR3 nucleotide sequence: TGCGCCAGCAGCCGAGGGAACGGGGCCAACGTCCTGACTTTC.

The chain combines TRBV15 with TRBJ2-3; 7 nucleotides agree with TRBD2. CDR1 and CDR2 from the germline V gene are LNHNV and YYDKDF (reference sequence). V dropped 7 bases and J dropped 1; count of bases not matched to a gene: 5. CDR3 length: 14 residues. CDR3 nucleotide sequence: TGTGCCACCACCCAGAGCGGGGGCACAGATACGCAGTATTTT. Its translation: CATTQSGGTDTQYF.

This clonotype has more than one count but fewer than ten. The chain employs TRBV5-1 and TRBJ2-3; TRBD2 agrees at 7 bases. Germline trimming cut 4 bases from V and 0 bases from J; bases unmatched to any gene: 8. The CDR3 loop spans 16 amino acids. Per germline, CDR1 SGHRS and CDR2 YFSETQ. CDR3 coding DNA: TGCGCCAGCAGCCCACTAAGCGGGACCAGCACAGATACGCAGTATTTT. Encoded protein: CASSPLSGTSTDTQYF.

This clonotype appeared a few times. In DNA, the CDR3 is TGTGCCACCAGCAGAGGCCCGGGACAGGGGGGACTTAACTATGGCTACACCTTC. Protein product: CATSRGPGQGGLNYGYTF. The rearrangement links TRBV15 to TRBJ1-2; 11 bases align to TRBD1. CDR1 is LNHNV and CDR2 is YYDKDF in the germline V gene (reference sequence). The CDR3 sequence is 18 residues long. After removal of 1 base from V and 1 base from J, the junction contained 8 bases not matched to a gene.

The gene calls are TRBV5-1 and TRBJ2-6; D perhaps matches TRBD1 (6 bases). Trimming removed 7 bases at V and 0 bases at J, with 11 bases between. Per the germline V gene, CDR1 is SGHRS and CDR2 is YFSETQ. This CDR3 region has 15 residues. The CDR3 bases are TGCGCCAGCCGGGACATACGCTCTGGGGCCAACGTCCTGACTTTC. Translating gives CASRDIRSGANVLTF.

The chain recombines TRBV7-6 with TRBJ2-1; D possibly matches TRBD1 or TRBD2 (5 bases each). Germline V gene lookup returns CDR1 SGHVS and CDR2 FNYEAQ. V was clipped by 5 bases and J by 2 bases, with 16 bases between them. The CDR3 runs to 16 residues. CDR3 protein: CASSHLEGTTYNEQFF. The CDR3 nucleotides read TGTGCCAGCAGCCACTTAGAGGGGACCACCTACAATGAGCAGTTCTTC.